This T cell receptor (beta chain) derives from a study of OX40 agonist ivuxolimab in advanced cancers. Context from the whole study: Ivuxolimab, which targeted the costimulatory receptor OX40 (CD134), was an agonistic, fully human IgG2 monoclonal antibody. Intravenous ivuxolimab was administered to patients every 2 weeks at six dose levels: 0.01, 0.1, 0.3, 1.5, 3 and 10 mg/kg. Among the approximately 54 dose-escalation patients, approximately 20 had hepatocellular carcinoma, approximately 15 melanoma, 9 renal cell carcinoma and 9 head and neck cancer. The dose-escalation cohort was around 84% male with a mean age of around 62 years, ranging from roughly 23 to 85. Prior anti-PD-1, anti-PD-L1 or anti-CTLA-4 therapy was permitted, and checkpoint inhibitors had been received by less than 45% of dose-escalation patients. Partial responses were achieved by three dose-escalation patients, of whom one had hepatocellular carcinoma and two had cutaneous melanoma. Peripheral TCRbeta sequencing was intended to test whether TCR sequence diversity was altered and clonal T-cell expansion was caused by ivuxolimab. The monotherapy dose-escalation portion (N ≈ 50 patients) of the phase I ivuxolimab trial is reported in the paper. Broader findings and caveats from the paper: At doses of 0.1 to 3.0 mg/kg, clonal expansion of both CD4+ and CD8+ T cells in blood was seen between baseline and week 6. In the 0.1-3.0 mg/kg groups, partial responders had among the lowest normalized peripheral clonal expansion, particularly in CD8+ T cells. After ivuxolimab, more expanded clones were found on average in CD8+ T cells than in CD4+ T cells. Antigen specificity was not determined for the clonally expanded peripheral T cells. Low levels of normalized T-cell clonal expansion were also seen in some nonresponding patients.

The trial excluded patients who had a history of autoimmune disease or were on systemic immunosuppression. Peripheral blood for TCR sequencing was drawn from every dose cohort at baseline, at cycle 4 day 1 and at cycle 7 day 1. Samples came from an open-label, multicenter, first-in-human phase I dose-escalation trial of ivuxolimab. The trial enrolled adults with locally advanced or metastatic head and neck squamous cell, hepatocellular, melanoma or renal cell carcinoma. CD4+ and CD8+ T cells were sorted separately from peripheral blood before TCR sequencing. A word on this clone: Its antigen specificity is not known. No base qualities exist here, and no much larger clone lies one base off it.

V lost 0 bases and J lost 3 bases; the stretch between them is 21 bases long. The CDR3 sequence holds 18 residues, the cysteine and phenylalanine included. The retained sequence is limited to the CDR3, 54 bases, with the frame set at the first base. CDR1 and CDR2 (MNHNS, SASEGT) derive from the germline V gene. Genomic DNA was isolated from the sorted cells so that the TCRbeta CDR3 region could be sequenced. The immunoSEQ Assay was used for sequencing of TCRbeta CDR3 regions. TCRdb mirrors the immuneACCESS table, restricted to in-frame sequences. Some clones are absent from its copies; in checked studies, under half trace to an unresolved V gene, and the reason for the others is unknown. The sample yields tens of thousands of clones; 84% were counted once. Roughly 4.2% of the sample rests with the top ten.

This clonotype originated in an adult with an advanced solid tumor such as melanoma, head and neck, liver or kidney cancer. The sequencing used CD4+ or CD8+ T cells sorted from blood, collected in a trial of the OX40 agonist ivuxolimab. This chain joins TRBV6-1 to TRBJ2-7; the D gene is perhaps TRBD1, from 6 matching bases. The DNA sequence reads TGTGCCAGCAGTGAAGCCAGGCTTAGAAACAGGGTCTTCTACGAGCAGTACTTC. The encoded protein is CASSEARLRNRVFYEQYF.